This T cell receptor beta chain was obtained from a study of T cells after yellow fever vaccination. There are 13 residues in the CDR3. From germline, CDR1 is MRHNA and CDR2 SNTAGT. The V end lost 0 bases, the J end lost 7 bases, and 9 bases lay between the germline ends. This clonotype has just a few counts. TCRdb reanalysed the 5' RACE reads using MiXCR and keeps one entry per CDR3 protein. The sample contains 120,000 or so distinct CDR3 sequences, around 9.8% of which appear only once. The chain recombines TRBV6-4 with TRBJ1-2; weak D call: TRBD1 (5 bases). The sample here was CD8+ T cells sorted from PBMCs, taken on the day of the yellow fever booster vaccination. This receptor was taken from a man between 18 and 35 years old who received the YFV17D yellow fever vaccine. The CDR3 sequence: CASSDSGTRGYTF. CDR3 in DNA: TGTGCCAGCAGTGACTCCGGGACCCGTGGCTACACCTTC.